A selection of T cell receptor beta chains follows, all from one sample in a study of shared clonotypes between healthy human individuals. Some clones are missing from TCRdb's copy, which holds only in-frame ones; the method was immunoSEQ multiplex PCR. The data contain roughly 2.5 million clones, just over 90% of them singletons. Sequencing was done on a sample of naive CD4+ T cells sorted from blood. Receptor source: a man younger than 30 in good health. The CDR3 runs from the conserved cysteine through the conserved F or W. Each record gives: CDR3 length, clone size, D gene, J gene, V gene, CDR3 protein, CDR3 DNA. A D gene is named only where the DNA matches it firmly. Not all rows give a size; the values are once, few, many and, for expanded clones, a class.

CDR3 length: 15
clone size: NA
D gene: TRBD1
J gene: TRBJ1-1
V gene: TRBV29-1
CDR3 protein: CSGRTGGGRNTEAFF
CDR3 DNA: TGCAGCGGACGAACAGGGGGCGGGAGGAACACTGAAGCTTTCTTT

CDR3 length: 19
clone size: once
D gene: NA
J gene: TRBJ2-1
V gene: TRBV10-3
CDR3 protein: CAISESWGGNRISYNEQFF
CDR3 DNA: TGTGCCATCAGTGAGTCGTGGGGGGGCAATCGTATATCCTACAATGAGCAGTTCTTC

CDR3 length: 14
clone size: NA
D gene: TRBD2
J gene: TRBJ2-5
V gene: TRBV7-6
CDR3 protein: CASSLRTSGETQYF
CDR3 DNA: TGTGCCAGCAGCTTGCGGACTAGCGGAGAGACCCAGTACTTC

CDR3 length: 15
clone size: NA
D gene: TRBD1
J gene: TRBJ2-3
V gene: TRBV18
CDR3 protein: CASSPIQGAKDTQYF
CDR3 DNA: TGTGCCAGCTCACCTATTCAGGGGGCGAAAGATACGCAGTATTTT

CDR3 length: 14
clone size: NA
D gene: NA
J gene: TRBJ1-6
V gene: TRBV7-6
CDR3 protein: CASSLSENNSPLHF
CDR3 DNA: TGTGCCAGCAGCTTATCTGAGAATAATTCACCCCTCCACTTT

CDR3 length: 19
clone size: once
D gene: TRBD2
J gene: TRBJ2-2
V gene: TRBV5-4
CDR3 protein: CASSSLTTSGANRGGELFF
CDR3 DNA: TGTGCCAGCAGCTCTCTTACGACTAGCGGGGCTAACCGGGGCGGGGAGCTGTTTTTT

CDR3 length: 13
clone size: once
D gene: NA
J gene: TRBJ1-2
V gene: TRBV7-2
CDR3 protein: CASSFGGLAGYTF
CDR3 DNA: TGTGCCAGCAGCTTTGGGGGGCTGGCTGGCTACACCTTC

CDR3 length: 17
clone size: once
D gene: TRBD1
J gene: TRBJ1-4
V gene: TRBV10-3
CDR3 protein: CAISDGDRSLTNEKLFF
CDR3 DNA: TGTGCCATCAGTGACGGGGACAGGAGTTTAACTAATGAAAAACTGTTTTTT

CDR3 length: 16
clone size: once
D gene: NA
J gene: TRBJ2-7
V gene: TRBV5-1
CDR3 protein: CASSPPYRGGMYEQYF
CDR3 DNA: TGCGCCAGCAGCCCTCCCTACAGGGGGGGTATGTACGAGCAGTACTTC

CDR3 length: 14
clone size: NA
D gene: NA
J gene: TRBJ2-5
V gene: TRBV7-7
CDR3 protein: CASSIGQGGETQYF
CDR3 DNA: TGTGCTAGCAGCATTGGACAGGGAGGGGAGACCCAGTACTTC

CDR3 length: 13
clone size: NA
D gene: NA
J gene: TRBJ1-5
V gene: TRBV5-1
CDR3 protein: CASSIDFNQPQHF
CDR3 DNA: TGCGCCAGCAGCATCGACTTCAATCAGCCCCAGCATTTT

CDR3 length: 17
clone size: NA
D gene: NA
J gene: TRBJ2-3
V gene: TRBV18
CDR3 protein: CASSPLVTSGRTDTQYF
CDR3 DNA: TGTGCCAGCTCACCGTTGGTCACCTCTGGGCGGACAGATACGCAGTATTTT

CDR3 length: 15
clone size: NA
D gene: TRBD2
J gene: TRBJ2-1
V gene: TRBV11-2
CDR3 protein: CASSLGLAKRGEQFF
CDR3 DNA: TGTGCCAGCAGCTTGGGACTAGCGAAACGAGGTGAGCAGTTCTTC

CDR3 length: 16
clone size: NA
D gene: TRBD1
J gene: TRBJ2-5
V gene: TRBV5-4
CDR3 protein: CASSPHAGQGQETQYF
CDR3 DNA: TGTGCCAGCAGCCCCCACGCCGGACAGGGGCAAGAGACCCAGTACTTC

CDR3 length: 14
clone size: NA
D gene: NA
J gene: TRBJ1-1
V gene: TRBV7-9
CDR3 protein: CASSSLGPNTEAFF
CDR3 DNA: TGTGCCAGCAGCTCCTTGGGACCGAACACTGAAGCTTTCTTT